Presented here are 23 T cell receptor beta chains from one specimen sequenced in a study of blood T cell repertoires in COVID-19. TCRdb's table, derived via immunoSEQ multiplex PCR, lists solely in-frame clones and lacks some. The table shows about 160,000 clones, with about nine tenths occurring only once. The sequenced material came from peripheral blood. Every receptor here comes from an older woman who had recovered from COVID-19.

V and J are TRBV7-2 and TRBJ2-7, with D perhaps TRBD1 (5 bases). The CDR3 sequence is 14 residues long. The V end lost 1 base, the J end lost 4 bases, and 11 bases lay between the germline ends. Germline assignment: CDR1 SGHTA and CDR2 FQGNSA. This chain's CDR3 is CASSLGLKGYEQYF. The CDR3 nucleotides are TGTGCCAGCAGCTTAGGCCTAAAGGGGTACGAGCAGTACTTC.

The chain uses TRBV21-1 and TRBJ2-7; TRBD2 was called by the table and not checked on the DNA. TRBV21-1 counts as a pseudogene. The CDR3 contains 16 residues. CDR3 DNA: TGTGCCAGCAGCAAACGGGGCGGGGGGCTCCACTACGAGCAGTACTTC. Amino acids: CASSKRGGGLHYEQYF.

This rearrangement joins TRBV19 to TRBJ1-3; 8 bases match TRBD1. The CDR3 consists of 16 residues. In germline, CDR1 is LNHDA, CDR2 SQIVND (reference sequence). The V and J ends lost 3 bases and 0 bases, in that order; junction bases with no gene match: 4. CDR3 in amino acids: CASSMYGTGSGNTIYF. CDR3 DNA sequence: TGTGCCAGTAGTATGTATGGGACAGGCTCTGGAAACACCATATATTTT.

The genes are TRBV5-1 and TRBJ1-4, with 7 nucleotides matching TRBD1. The CDR3 length is 17 residues. The J segment lost 7 bases and the V segment lost 0 bases, leaving 12 bases of the junction unmatched. Germline V gene sequence: CDR1 SGHRS, CDR2 YFSETQ. The CDR3 sequence is CASSLGTGTLDGEKLFF. CDR3 nucleotide sequence: TGCGCCAGCAGCTTGGGGACAGGAACTCTAGACGGTGAAAAACTGTTTTTT.

In nucleotides, the CDR3 is TGTGCCAGCAGCTTGGGTGGCCAGGGGGGCGCTGGCACTGAAGCTTTCTTT. It encodes CASSLGGQGGAGTEAFF. The gene calls are TRBV7-2 and TRBJ1-1, with 7 bases identical to TRBD1. Germline loops: CDR1 SGHTA, CDR2 FQGNSA. Unmatched junction bases numbered 14, after V lost 3 bases and J lost 4 bases. This CDR3 comprises 17 residues.

This CDR3 is CASRPSYQMSNQPQHF. CDR3 nucleotides: TGTGCCAGTAGGCCGAGCTATCAAATGAGCAATCAGCCCCAGCATTTT. The chain carries TRBV19 and TRBJ1-5; no clear D. V lost 6 bases to trimming and J lost 1 base, with 16 bases between them. The CDR3 extends over 16 amino acids. Looked up from germline, CDR1 is LNHDA and CDR2 is SQIVND (reference sequence).

V gene TRBV30 combines with J gene TRBJ1-5; tentatively, D is TRBD1 (6 bases). Trimming pared 5 bases from V and 0 bases from J, leaving 8 bases between. The CDR3 consists of 13 residues. Germline values: CDR1 GTSNPN, CDR2 SVGIG (reference sequence). The CDR3 spells CAWGQYSNQPQHF. As DNA, the CDR3 is TGTGCCTGGGGACAGTATAGCAATCAGCCCCAGCATTTT.

The chain couples TRBV14 to TRBJ2-3, with D maybe TRBD1 (6 bases). Trimming stripped 4 bases from V and 8 bases from J, with 19 bases between. The length of the CDR3 is 15 residues. The V gene's germline CDR1 is SGHDN and CDR2 FVKESK. CDR3 bases: TGTGCCAGCAGCCTGGGGACACCGGAGTTAGGTACGCAGTATTTT. Protein product: CASSLGTPELGTQYF.

This clone has just one count. Written as DNA, the CDR3 is TGTGCCAGCAGTGCCCCCCGGAGGGGGCTTAATGAAAAACTGTTTTTT. This gives the protein CASSAPRRGLNEKLFF. The rearrangement joins TRBV28 to TRBJ1-4; TRBD1 agrees at 7 bases. CDR1 is MDHEN, CDR2 SYDVKM, per germline. This CDR3 contains 16 residues. With V trimmed by 5 bases and J by 4 bases, 10 bases remained unmatched.

The V call is TRBV27, the J call TRBJ2-2, with D possibly being TRBD1 (5 bases). The CDR3 sequence is 19 residues long. The V gene lost 5 bases and the J gene lost 0 bases, with 22 bases spanning the gap. Germline assignment: CDR1 MNHEY and CDR2 SMNVEV (reference sequence). The CDR3 sequence: CASSLRPTADTTNTGELFF. DNA of the CDR3: TGTGCCAGCAGTCTACGACCGACAGCAGACACCACGAACACCGGGGAGCTGTTTTTT.

V usage is TRBV28 and J usage is TRBJ2-7, with D possibly matching TRBD1 (6 bases). CDR1 is MDHEN, CDR2 SYDVKM, per germline. Trimming took off 2 bases at V and 0 bases at J, with 17 bases between the two ends. CDR3 length: 17 residues. Here the CDR3 reads CASSLGGGSLSSYEQYF. CDR3 coding DNA: TGTGCCAGCAGTTTAGGTGGGGGCAGTCTGAGCTCCTACGAGCAGTACTTC.

The V and J genes are TRBV24-1 and TRBJ1-2, with unresolved D. Germline values: CDR1 KGHDR, CDR2 SFDVKD. Trimming took off 9 bases at V and 7 bases at J, with 14 bases between the two ends. The CDR3 has 12 amino acids. CDR3: CATGGDKRGYTF. For the CDR3, the DNA is TGTGCCACCGGAGGTGATAAGCGTGGCTACACCTTC.

This chain connects TRBV4-3 to TRBJ2-1; D call uncertain. V was cut by 0 bases and J by 4 bases, with 7 bases left in between. Germline CDR1 LGHNA, CDR2 YSLEER. The CDR3 sequence is 14 residues long. The CDR3 bases are TGCGCCAGCAGCCAAGATCGGTGGTACAATGAGCAGTTCTTC. Translation: CASSQDRWYNEQFF.

The chain couples TRBV28 to TRBJ2-7, with D possibly TRBD1 on 6 matching bases. V shed 6 bases and J shed 5 bases, with 17 bases lying between them. The CDR3 is made up of 14 amino acids. Germline assignment: CDR1 MDHEN and CDR2 SYDVKM. The CDR3 loop reads CASRTGPTIDEQYF. The CDR3 nucleotides read TGTGCCAGCAGGACAGGACCTACTATAGACGAGCAGTACTTC.

The chain joins TRBV2 to TRBJ1-2; weak D call: TRBD1 (6 bases). Germline CDR1 reads SNHLY; CDR2 reads FYNNEI. This CDR3 is 14 amino acids long. V dropped 4 bases and J dropped 8 bases, with 17 bases sitting between them. The CDR3 DNA reads as TGTGCCAGCAGTGTTATCAGGGGCGAGGAGGGCTACACCTTC. It is translated as CASSVIRGEEGYTF.

The V and J genes are TRBV5-1 and TRBJ2-1, with D maybe TRBD2 (5 bases). The CDR3 length is 11 residues. V dropped 9 bases and J dropped 9 bases, with 13 bases sitting between them. The germline V gene encodes CDR1 SGHRS and CDR2 YFSETQ. This CDR3 is CATSRGGEQFF. The CDR3 DNA is TGCGCCACGAGCCGAGGAGGTGAGCAGTTCTTC.

This chain connects TRBV20-1 to TRBJ1-6; a weak D match, TRBD1 (5 bases). Germline lookup yields CDR1 DFQATT and CDR2 SNEGSKA (reference sequence). The length of the CDR3 is 14 residues. Between the trimmed V and J ends, which lost 3 bases and 9 bases, there was a span of 15 bases. Here the CDR3 reads CSASHQGKVSPLHF. The CDR3 DNA is TGCAGTGCTAGTCACCAGGGAAAGGTTTCACCCCTCCACTTT.

The chain carries TRBV4-2 and TRBJ1-6, with D unclear. Germline lookup yields CDR1 LGHNA and CDR2 YNFKEQ. Between the trimmed V and J ends, which lost 0 bases and 10 bases, there was a span of 13 bases. The CDR3 has 15 amino acids. CDR3: CASSQEAAQDSPLHF. As DNA, the CDR3 is TGTGCCAGCAGCCAAGAAGCGGCGCAGGACTCACCCCTCCACTTT.

The rearrangement joins TRBV9 to TRBJ1-1; a possible D gene is TRBD1 (5 bases). The V end was cut by 4 bases, the J end by 2 bases, with 15 bases between. Germline-derived CDR1 and CDR2 are SGDLS and YYNGEE. The CDR3 is 15 amino acids. CDR3 residues: CASSPILTANTEAFF. The DNA of the CDR3 is TGTGCCAGCAGCCCAATCCTGACAGCAAACACTGAAGCTTTCTTT.

This clone has only a few counts. The V gene is TRBV5-1, the J gene TRBJ2-5; 7 bases map to TRBD2. CDR1 SGHRS and CDR2 YFSETQ come from the germline V gene. The CDR3 is 18 residues long. With 0 bases clipped from V and 1 base from J, the junction kept 12 bases outside the gene matches. CDR3 DNA sequence: TGCGCCAGCAGCTTGGGTCCGGCGGGGGTAGGCGGCCAAGAGACCCAGTACTTC. As protein: CASSLGPAGVGGQETQYF.

This sequence joins TRBV9 and TRBJ2-2, with a weak D call TRBD1 (5 bases). CDR1 SGDLS and CDR2 YYNGEE come from the germline V gene. The CDR3 has 14 residues. The V end lost 3 bases, the J end lost 4 bases, and 10 bases lay between the germline ends. The CDR3 DNA is TGTGCCAGCAGCGCCCAGGGCGGCACCGGGGAGCTGTTTTTT. Translated, it gives CASSAQGGTGELFF.

This clone was recorded once. The rearrangement uses TRBV30 and TRBJ1-2; no firm D call. Germline V gives CDR1 GTSNPN, CDR2 SVGIG (reference sequence). CDR3 length equals 13 residues. Trimming stripped 0 bases from V and 8 bases from J, with 13 bases between. CDR3 loop: CAWSVQTIGGYTF. DNA for the CDR3: TGTGCCTGGAGTGTACAGACAATTGGGGGCTACACCTTC.

The chain carries TRBV21-1 and TRBJ2-5; the table's D call TRBD2 went unverified against the DNA. TRBV21-1 is a documented pseudogene. The CDR3 loop spans 14 amino acids. CDR3 sequence: CASSKRRGKETQYF. The DNA of the CDR3 is TGTGCCAGCAGTAAAAGGAGGGGTAAGGAGACCCAGTACTTC.